This T cell receptor (beta chain) was captured by sequencing in a study of PD-1 blockade in mismatch repair-deficient tumors. Time point of the sample: roughly 9-day in vitro stimulation with candidate neoantigen peptide 2. All patients were mismatch repair deficient, assessed by either PCR or immunohistochemistry. Each of roughly seven ELISpot-reactive candidate peptides was used for roughly 11-day stimulation. Clone fold changes were calculated against an identical culture without peptide. General observations from the study: Tumor-resident clones, often undetectable pretreatment in blood, expanded then contracted after pembrolizumab.

Assay: immunoSEQ multiplex PCR; the TCRdb copy retains only in-frame clones and omits some. The sample includes approximately 9,800 clones, approximately 86% of them seen just once. In the case of this clone: Its antigen is currently unknown.

The source of this sequence is an adult with mismatch repair-deficient cancer. Specimen: cells cultured in vitro, collected from a patient treated with pembrolizumab.

DNA for the CDR3: TGCGCCAGCAGCTTCGACGGAGATCAGCCCCAGCATTTT. Protein product: CASSFDGDQPQHF. This chain uses TRBV5-1 with TRBJ1-5; D uncertain. The CDR3 spans 13 residues. CDR1 and CDR2 (germline): SGHRS, YFSETQ. V was shortened by 2 bases and J by 5 bases, with 8 bases between the two germline ends.